One sample yielded the 25 T cell receptor beta chains listed below, sequenced in a study of early T cells in non-severe SARS-CoV-2 infection. TCRdb re-called the 5' RACE reads through MiXCR, storing one row per CDR3 protein. Altogether more than 55,000 distinct CDR3 sequences are present, over 10% being singletons, with the ten largest covering about 4.7%. The specimen was whole blood. These receptors were taken from an adult who was a healthcare worker with PCR-confirmed SARS-CoV-2 infection or an uninfected control (not recorded which).

This clonotype was found many times. V gene TRBV5-5 combines with J gene TRBJ2-5, with D uncertain. The V end lost 0 bases, the J end lost 2 bases, and 14 bases lay between the germline ends. The germline V gene encodes CDR1 SGHKS and CDR2 YYEKEE (reference sequence). CDR3 size: 16 residues. The CDR3 DNA reads as TGTGCCAGCAGCTTGGGAATCTCACAGCAACAAGAGACCCAGTACTTC. This codes for CASSLGISQQQETQYF.

This clonotype was detected ten times or more. The gene calls are TRBV29-1 and TRBJ2-7; 10 positions match TRBD1. Germline CDR1 and CDR2: SQVTM and ANQGSEA. V was clipped by 5 bases and J by 2 bases; unmatched bases: 9. The CDR3 length is 15 residues. The chain's CDR3 is CSVQGGQGRPYEQYF. The CDR3 coding sequence is TGCAGCGTTCAGGGGGGACAGGGGCGCCCCTACGAGCAGTACTTC.

As concerns this clonotype: Just one base apart from a much larger clone, this may be a read error. The chain combines TRBV2 with TRBJ1-2, with 7 nucleotides matching TRBD1. Germline V gives CDR1 SNHLY, CDR2 FYNNEI. The CDR3 runs to 13 residues. As DNA, the CDR3 is TGTGTCAGCAGTGATGCAGGGGGTTATGGCTACACCTTC. Encoded protein: CVSSDAGGYGYTF.

This clonotype was counted many times. J is TRBJ2-2 and V is TRBV11-3, with 7 bases identical to TRBD2. The CDR3 is made up of 14 amino acids. From germline, CDR1 is SGHNT and CDR2 YENEEA. V lost 5 bases and J lost 6; bases outside the gene matches: 6. CDR3 amino acids: CASSLVAGAGELFF. The CDR3 DNA is TGTGCCAGCAGCCTCGTAGCGGGTGCCGGGGAGCTGTTTTTT.

This clonotype showed up just a few times. The rearrangement joins TRBV27 to TRBJ2-7, with D unresolved. The V gene's germline CDR1 is MNHEY and CDR2 SMNVEV (reference sequence). The CDR3 is 14 residues long. V lost 4 bases, J lost 4 bases, and 14 bases lay in between. CDR3 nucleotide sequence: TGTGCCAGCAGTTATGCGGATAATCCTTACGAGCAGTACTTC. It is translated as CASSYADNPYEQYF.

This clonotype was recorded many times. The V and J genes are TRBV7-2 and TRBJ2-7; 9 bases fit TRBD1. The length of the CDR3 is 13 residues. The germline V gene encodes CDR1 SGHTA and CDR2 FQGNSA. J gave up 6 bases and V 5 bases, and 5 bases lay outside the gene matches. DNA of the CDR3: TGTGCCAGCAGCCGACAGGGGGATGGCGAGCAGTACTTC. As protein: CASSRQGDGEQYF.

Many counts were recorded for this clonotype. This chain joins TRBV5-4 and TRBJ2-1; D gene uncertain. The CDR3 loop spans 12 amino acids. Germline assignment: CDR1 SGHNT and CDR2 YYREEE (reference sequence). Between the trimmed V and J ends, which lost 3 bases and 12 bases, there was a span of 13 bases. CDR3 coding DNA: TGTGCCAGCAGCTCCCCCACGCTTGGGCAGTTCTTC. The encoded protein is CASSSPTLGQFF.

This clonotype has ten or more counts. The chain recombines TRBV9 with TRBJ1-4; perhaps TRBD1 as D (6 bases). Trimming pared 0 bases from V and 8 bases from J, leaving 17 bases between. This CDR3 has 16 residues. Germline V gene lookup returns CDR1 SGDLS and CDR2 YYNGEE. The CDR3 reads CASSVGGAESREKLFF. The DNA for the CDR3 is TGTGCCAGCAGCGTAGGGGGGGCGGAATCTCGAGAAAAACTGTTTTTT.

This clonotype was picked up many times. This chain links TRBV5-8 with TRBJ1-4, with D unresolved. Trimming took 4 bases from V and 3 from J, leaving 13 bases between them. Germline values: CDR1 SGHTS, CDR2 YDEGEE. The length of the CDR3 is 15 residues. CDR3 protein: CASSPYIAANEKLFF. The CDR3 DNA reads TGTGCCAGCAGCCCCTACATTGCGGCTAATGAAAAACTGTTTTTT.

This chain connects TRBV6-1 to TRBJ1-2, with no clear D. From germline, CDR1 is MNHNS and CDR2 SASEGT. This CDR3 has 12 residues. The V and J ends lost 3 bases and 4 bases respectively, with 6 bases between them. The CDR3 DNA is TGTGCCAGCAGTGACATTCCCTATGGCTACACCTTC. Amino acids: CASSDIPYGYTF.

The rearrangement uses TRBV19 and TRBJ2-3; 9 bases agree with TRBD1. V shed 3 bases, J shed 8 bases, and the junction held 9 bases outside the gene matches. This CDR3 region has 15 residues. CDR1 is LNHDA, CDR2 SQIVND, per germline (reference sequence). The CDR3 protein is CASSIRQGDSGTQYF. The CDR3 DNA sequence: TGTGCCAGTAGTATCCGACAGGGGGATAGTGGTACGCAGTATTTT.

In this sample, this clonotype turned up many times. This chain links TRBV24-1 with TRBJ2-5; unclear D gene. Germline V CDR1 and CDR2: KGHDR, SFDVKD. The CDR3 loop spans 15 amino acids. Trimming took off 3 bases at V and 6 bases at J, with 16 bases between the two ends. The CDR3 DNA follows: TGTGCCACCAGTGATCCGGCTGGCGGCGGACAGACCCAGTACTTC. Translation: CATSDPAGGGQTQYF.

This clonotype was picked up many times. This chain connects TRBV20-1 to TRBJ2-3; D is tentatively TRBD1 or TRBD2 (5 bases each). Deletions cut 1 base from V and 0 bases from J, with 23 bases between. This CDR3 is 19 amino acids long. CDR1 and CDR2 (germline): DFQATT, SNEGSKA (reference sequence). The CDR3 is CSARARLGTARISTDTQYF. DNA for the CDR3: TGCAGTGCTAGAGCCAGACTTGGGACCGCGCGGATTAGCACAGATACGCAGTATTTT.

The sample holds many counts of this clonotype. The J gene is TRBJ1-1, the V gene TRBV10-3; D may be TRBD1 (5 bases). CDR3 size: 15 residues. Trimming shortened V by 1 base and J by 5 bases, and 14 bases separated the two germline ends. CDR1 ENHRY and CDR2 SYGVKD come from the germline V gene. Written as DNA, the CDR3 is TGTGCCATCAGTGAGTTTCCAGGGAGTGGGACTGAAGCTTTCTTT. Translation gives CAISEFPGSGTEAFF.

V gene TRBV5-5 combines with J gene TRBJ2-7; D assignment may be TRBD1 or TRBD2 (5 bases each). Germline V CDR1 and CDR2: SGHKS, YYEKEE (reference sequence). The CDR3 sequence is 16 residues long. V dropped 4 bases and J dropped 2 bases, with 19 bases sitting between them. The CDR3 reads CASSHIPGTGTYEQYF. The CDR3 DNA reads as TGTGCCAGCAGCCACATTCCCGGGACGGGGACCTACGAGCAGTACTTC.

In this sample, this clonotype turned up many times. The chain is built from TRBV7-9 and TRBJ2-7; D call uncertain. The CDR3 runs to 11 residues. Trimming shortened V by 5 bases and J by 4 bases, and 6 bases separated the two germline ends. The V gene's germline CDR1 is SEHNR and CDR2 FQNEAQ (reference sequence). The CDR3 loop is CASSRVYEQYF. The CDR3 nucleotides are TGTGCCAGCAGCCGTGTATACGAGCAGTACTTC.

Regarding this clonotype: A junction end diverges from the germline sequence, so it may reflect a read error. The V call is TRBV7-9, the J call TRBJ1-5; D call uncertain. Germline CDR1 is SEHNR and CDR2 is FQNEAQ (reference sequence). This CDR3 spans 15 amino acids. The CDR3 coding sequence is TGTGCCATCAGCTTATGGAGGGAGGGCAATCAGCCCCAGCATTTT. The encoded protein is CAISLWREGNQPQHF.

Only a few counts were recorded for this clonotype. The chain has TRBV4-2 and TRBJ2-5, with 7 bases lining up with TRBD1. CDR3 length equals 15 residues. Germline V CDR1 and CDR2: LGHNA, YNFKEQ. V was pared by 3 bases and J by 2 bases, with 6 bases of the junction left unmatched. CDR3: CASSHDTGEQETQYF. The CDR3 region has the DNA TGTGCCAGCAGCCATGATACAGGGGAACAAGAGACCCAGTACTTC.

The sample holds a few counts of this clonotype. This sequence joins TRBV9 and TRBJ2-1; TRBD2 matches at 7 bases. Germline CDR1 and CDR2: SGDLS and YYNGEE. The CDR3 is made up of 14 amino acids. Germline trimming cut 0 bases from V and 9 bases from J; bases unmatched to any gene: 6. CDR3 amino acids: CASSVEPPGGEQFF. The CDR3 bases are TGTGCCAGCAGCGTAGAGCCTCCGGGGGGTGAGCAGTTCTTC.

This clonotype was counted at least ten times. This rearrangement joins TRBV14 to TRBJ2-7; D is unclear. From germline, CDR1 is SGHDN and CDR2 FVKESK. With 2 bases removed from V and 2 bases from J, the gap between germline ends came to 4 bases. The CDR3 is 12 amino acids. CDR3 amino acids: CASSQPAYEQYF. DNA of the CDR3: TGTGCCAGCAGCCAACCCGCCTACGAGCAGTACTTC.

The genes are TRBV4-2 and TRBJ2-1; 13 positions match TRBD2. CDR1 and CDR2 (germline): LGHNA, YNFKEQ. V dropped 3 bases and J dropped 3; count of bases not matched to a gene: 5. CDR3 length equals 17 residues. The CDR3 sequence: CASSQKLAGGLYNEQFF. DNA of the CDR3: TGTGCCAGCAGCCAGAAACTAGCGGGGGGGCTCTACAATGAGCAGTTCTTC.

This clonotype has ten or more counts. The chain couples TRBV5-1 to TRBJ2-7, with D tentatively TRBD1 (6 bases). This CDR3 has 15 amino acids. CDR1 is SGHRS and CDR2 is YFSETQ in the germline V gene. V was cut by 0 bases and J by 7 bases, with 17 bases left in between. CDR3 protein: CASSLEPGTSGEQYF. The CDR3 DNA is TGCGCCAGCAGCTTGGAACCCGGGACATCGGGGGAGCAGTACTTC.

This clonotype showed up just a few times. The rearrangement uses TRBV6-2 or TRBV6-3 and TRBJ1-1; D remains unclear. This CDR3 comprises 12 residues. The V end lost 1 base, the J end lost 6 bases, and 6 bases lay between the germline ends. Germline V gene lookup returns CDR1 MNHEY and CDR2 SVGEGT. The CDR3 loop reads CASSYYPSEAFF. The CDR3 DNA follows: TGTGCCAGCAGTTACTACCCGTCTGAAGCTTTCTTT.

The sample holds many counts of this clonotype. This chain links TRBV7-2 with TRBJ2-5; D uncertain. V lost 5 bases and J 4 bases, leaving 11 bases between the germline ends. Germline CDR1 is SGHTA and CDR2 is FQGNSA. This CDR3 has 13 residues. This CDR3 is CASSLDPGETQYF. In DNA form, the CDR3 reads TGTGCCAGCAGCCTCGACCCTGGAGAGACCCAGTACTTC.

About this clonotype itself: A read error may explain this, as a much larger clone is one base away. The chain combines TRBV5-4 with TRBJ2-5; 7 nucleotides agree with TRBD1. There are 16 residues in the CDR3. Germline CDR1 is SGHNT and CDR2 is YYREEE (reference sequence). Written as DNA, the CDR3 is TGTACCAGCAGCCCCCCTTATGAGACAGGGTATGGGACCCAGTACTTC. Translation gives CTSSPPYETGYGTQYF.